The 17 T cell receptor beta chains below were found in one sample sequenced in a study of type 1 regulatory T cells. Their antigens are not known. Whole-study findings and limits: Tr1 cells had a more restricted TCR repertoire than non-Tr1 cells.

A single record per CDR3 protein comes from TCRdb applying MiXCR to the reads. Of 65,000 to 80,000 distinct CDR3 sequences in the sample, more than 20% were seen once. Sequenced material: cultured type 1 regulatory T (Tr1) cells, either the whole culture or a sorted fraction (not recorded which). The origin of the receptors is a human donor in good health.

This clonotype occurred once. The J gene is TRBJ2-7, the V gene TRBV20-1, with D unresolved. Trimming removed 6 bases from V and 7 bases from J, with 19 bases in between. The CDR3 length is 13 residues. Looked up from germline, CDR1 is DFQATT and CDR2 is SNEGSKA (reference sequence). The CDR3 spells CSARDPLRNEQYF. The DNA for the CDR3 is TGCAGTGCCCGAGACCCACTCCGCAATGAGCAGTACTTC.

This clonotype was counted a few times. The chain joins TRBV5-1 to TRBJ2-7; weak D call: TRBD2 (6 bases). The CDR3 totals 15 residues. The V and J ends lost 0 bases and 3 bases respectively, with 13 bases between them. CDR1 is SGHRS and CDR2 is YFSETQ in the germline V gene. The CDR3: CASSLDGTERYEQYF. The CDR3 DNA follows: TGCGCCAGCAGCTTGGACGGGACTGAACGCTACGAGCAGTACTTC.

V usage is TRBV29-1 and J usage is TRBJ2-1, with D hard to call. V lost 4 bases and J lost 6, with 13 bases in between. CDR1 and CDR2 (germline): SQVTM, ANQGSEA. The CDR3 spans 13 residues. The CDR3 is CSVVPGSPNEQFF. The CDR3 region has the DNA TGCAGCGTTGTCCCAGGTTCACCCAATGAGCAGTTCTTC.

This clonotype has a count of ten or more. V and J are TRBV5-1 and TRBJ2-7; 8 positions match TRBD1. V gave up 2 bases and J gave up 5 bases; unmatched junction bases: 6. This CDR3 comprises 14 residues. Germline CDR1 is SGHRS and CDR2 is YFSETQ. The DNA for the CDR3 is TGCGCCAGCAGCTTTGGACAGGGTGCCGACGAGCAGTACTTC. This encodes CASSFGQGADEQYF. Drawing the rest from reference TRBV5-1 and TRBJ2-7, the complete variable domain is KAGVTQTPRYLIKTRGQQVTLSCSPISGHRSVSWYQQTPGQGLQFLFEYFSETQRNKGNFPGRFSGRQFSNSRSEMNVSTLELGDSALYLCASSFGQGADEQYFGPGTRLTVT.

The count of this clonotype is one. V gene TRBV30 combines with J gene TRBJ1-1; D is perhaps TRBD1 (5 bases). Germline values: CDR1 GTSNPN, CDR2 SVGIG (reference sequence). The CDR3 extends over 15 amino acids. V lost 2 bases and J 2 bases, leaving 15 bases between the germline ends. CDR3 bases: TGTGCCTGGAGTTTTCAGGGAGTGCTTAACACTGAAGCTTTCTTT. Its translation is CAWSFQGVLNTEAFF.

The V call is TRBV7-9, the J call TRBJ2-7, with a weak D call TRBD2 (6 bases). The ends were cut back, 0 bases at V and 6 bases at J, with 9 bases in the middle. The CDR3 length is 13 residues. CDR1 and CDR2 from the germline V gene are SEHNR and FQNEAQ (reference sequence). CDR3 coding DNA: TGTGCCAGCAGCTTAGCGGGAGGCACCGAGCAGTACTTC. Its protein product is CASSLAGGTEQYF.

This clonotype was detected only a few times. The DNA for the CDR3 is TGCGCCAGCAGCCGGACTAGCGGGAGGCTCAATGAGCAGTTCTTC. It codes for CASSRTSGRLNEQFF. The gene calls are TRBV5-1 and TRBJ2-1; 14 nucleotides line up with TRBD2. The V gene end was trimmed by 4 bases and the J gene end by 6 bases; junction bases not matched to a gene: 3. Per the germline V gene, CDR1 is SGHRS and CDR2 is YFSETQ. The CDR3 loop spans 15 amino acids.

A few counts support this clonotype. V usage is TRBV11-2 and J usage is TRBJ2-7, with a possible D match to TRBD2 (5 bases). Trimming pared 2 bases from V and 5 bases from J, leaving 10 bases between. The germline gives CDR1 SGHAT, CDR2 FQNNGV. This CDR3 spans 13 amino acids. As DNA, the CDR3 is TGTGCCAGCAGCTTAAGGAGGTTCAACGAGCAGTACTTC. Its protein product is CASSLRRFNEQYF. The whole variable domain, filled in from reference TRBV11-2 and TRBJ2-7, reads EAGVAQSPRYKIIEKRQSVAFWCNPISGHATLYWYQQILGQGPKLLIQFQNNGVVDDSQLPKDRFSAERLKGVDSTLKIQPAKLEDSAVYLCASSLRRFNEQYFGPGTRLTVT.

This clonotype was counted only a few times. The chain recombines TRBV20-1 with TRBJ2-5; 13 positions agree with TRBD2. The CDR3 has 14 amino acids. V lost 6 bases and J lost 4; bases outside the gene matches: 5. From germline, CDR1 is DFQATT and CDR2 SNEGSKA (reference sequence). The CDR3 sequence is CSAGRTSGRETQYF. CDR3 nucleotides: TGCAGTGCAGGGCGGACTAGCGGGAGAGAGACCCAGTACTTC.

The chain carries TRBV7-6 and TRBJ2-5; weak D call: TRBD2 (5 bases). CDR3 length: 16 residues. The germline CDR1 and CDR2 sequences are SGHVS and FNYEAQ. V lost 1 base and J lost 1, with 13 bases in between. As DNA, the CDR3 is TGTGCCAGCAGCTTAGGTCTTAGCGCCGCCCAAGAGACCCAGTACTTC. The encoded protein is CASSLGLSAAQETQYF. Looking up the rest from reference TRBV7-6 and TRBJ2-5 gives the full variable domain: GAGVSQSPRYKVTKRGQDVALRCDPISGHVSLYWYRQALGQGPEFLTYFNYEAQQDKSGLPNDRFSAERPEGSISTLTIQRTEQRDSAMYRCASSLGLSAAQETQYFGPGTRLLVL.

To note about this clonotype: A much bigger clone sits one base away, suggesting this may be a read error. The chain combines TRBV29-1 with TRBJ1-1; 10 bases are a match to TRBD1. The CDR3 spans 11 residues. Germline CDR1 reads SQVTM; CDR2 reads ANQGSEA. The DNA for the CDR3 is TGCAGCGTGACAGGGGGCGGTGAAGCTTCCTTT. Its protein product is CSVTGGGEASF. Together with reference TRBV29-1 and TRBJ1-1, the CDR3 gives the full variable domain: SAVISQKPSRDICQRGTSLTIQCQVDSQVTMMFWYRQQPGQSLTLIATANQGSEATYESGFVIDKFPISRPNLTFSTLTVSNMSPEDSSIYLCSVTGGGEASFGQGTRLTVV.

This clonotype was detected ten times or more. The chain links TRBV20-1 to TRBJ2-2; D tentatively fits TRBD1 or TRBD2 (6 bases each). The V end was cut by 6 bases, the J end by 3 bases, with 14 bases between. Germline CDR1 DFQATT, CDR2 SNEGSKA (reference sequence). The CDR3 has 14 residues. As DNA, the CDR3 is TGCAGTGCCAAGGGGGGACGTTACACCGGGGAGCTGTTTTTT. This codes for CSAKGGRYTGELFF.

The chain has TRBV2 and TRBJ2-2; D may be TRBD1 or TRBD2 (6 bases each). Trimming left V 6 bases short and J 2 bases short, with 13 bases between. Looked up from germline, CDR1 is SNHLY and CDR2 is FYNNEI. The CDR3 length is 15 residues. CDR3 region: CASRVGGVNTGELFF. CDR3 nucleotides: TGTGCCAGCAGGGTCGGGGGCGTTAACACCGGGGAGCTGTTTTTT.

This clonotype was counted between two and nine times. Sequence at one end of the junction differs from germline and may be a read error. This sequence joins TRBV3-1 and TRBJ2-4; 8 positions match TRBD1. The germline V gene has CDR1 LGHDT and CDR2 YNNKEL (reference sequence). The CDR3 has 14 amino acids. The CDR3: CPSRHGTGKNIQYF. CDR3 in DNA: TGTCCCAGCAGGCACGGGACAGGCAAAAACATTCAGTACTTC.

The table lists this clonotype with a few counts. V is TRBV5-5 and J is TRBJ2-7; possibly TRBD1 for D (6 bases). V lost 4 bases, J lost 2 bases, and 13 bases lay in between. The CDR3 is made up of 14 amino acids. CDR1 and CDR2 (germline): SGHKS, YYEKEE (reference sequence). CDR3 amino acids: CASSLGQQAYEQYF. The DNA of the CDR3 is TGTGCCAGCAGCCTCGGACAGCAGGCCTACGAGCAGTACTTC. Full variable domain (missing parts from reference TRBV5-5 and TRBJ2-7): DAGVTQSPTHLIKTRGQQVTLRCSPISGHKSVSWYQQVLGQGPQFIFQYYEKEERGRGNFPDRFSARQFPNYSSELNVNALLLGDSALYLCASSLGQQAYEQYFGPGTRLTVT.

The chain uses TRBV5-5 and TRBJ2-5; no firm D call. The V gene's germline CDR1 is SGHKS and CDR2 YYEKEE (reference sequence). The CDR3 spans 14 residues. Trimming took off 7 bases at V and 5 bases at J, with 18 bases between the two ends. The DNA of the CDR3 is TGTGCCAGCTCCCCGGGCGGCAGGCAGGAGACCCAGTACTTC. Protein: CASSPGGRQETQYF.

This rearrangement joins TRBV6-2 or TRBV6-3 to TRBJ1-1; unclear D gene. Per the germline V gene, CDR1 is MNHEY and CDR2 is SVGEGT. The CDR3 runs 15 residues. V lost 2 bases to trimming and J lost 0 bases, with 10 bases between them. CDR3 residues: CASSYEGKVNTEAFF. CDR3 DNA sequence: TGTGCCAGCAGTTACGAGGGCAAAGTGAACACTGAAGCTTTCTTT.